Described below is a single T cell receptor beta chain sequence and its context. The ends lost 1 base at V and 5 bases at J; junction bases unmatched: 6. CDR3 size: 14 residues. Germline-derived CDR1 and CDR2 are GTSNPN and SVGIG (reference sequence). In the source study's methods: Scientists estimated how many nucleated cells there were by amplifying reference gene primers. This table comes from immunoSEQ multiplex PCR, and its TCRdb copy is limited to in-frame clones, with some not included. V, J and clone size derive from that table, while D and trimming were established from the DNA sequence. The data contain about 140,000 clones, 75% to 90% of them seen just once; the ten biggest clones take up over 9.5%. This sample was taken from a study of blood T cell repertoires in COVID-19. Study context: Samples came from the United States, Italy and Spain, spanning acute and convalescent COVID-19. The cDNA or gDNA used as material had been derived from T cells, B-cell-depleted T cells, or PBMCs.

The chain combines TRBV30 with TRBJ2-7; 9 bases match TRBD2. What was sequenced was peripheral blood. The source of this sequence is a man between 60 and 75 years old with active or convalescent COVID-19. The CDR3 reads CAWSEDSGSHEQYF. The CDR3 DNA reads as TGTGCCTGGAGTGAGGATAGCGGGAGCCACGAGCAGTACTTC. Drawing the rest from reference TRBV30 and TRBJ2-7, the complete variable domain is SQTIHQWPATLVQPVGSPLSLECTVEGTSNPNLYWYRQAAGRGLQLLFYSVGIGQISSEVPQNLSASRPQDRQFILSSKKLLLSDSGFYLCAWSEDSGSHEQYFGPGTRLTVT.